The 25 T cell receptor beta chains in this list originate from one sample, sequenced in a study of beta chain features in type 1 diabetes. General observations from the study: TCRB CDR3 length was moderately but significantly reduced in all four CD4+ subsets of Type 1 diabetes patients.

These TCRs' antigens remain unknown. All of the isolated RNA was reverse transcribed, so expressed TCRB transcripts were sequenced. Using immunoSEQ multiplex PCR, the repertoire was profiled, and TCRdb retains in-frame clones only, with some absent. The table lists tens of thousands of clones, about 58% of them singletons. The sequenced sample was stem cell memory CD4+ T cells from blood. The source of these receptors is a man in his late teens or twenties with type 1 diabetes.

The rearrangement uses TRBV5-4 and TRBJ1-1; 7 bases line up with TRBD1. In germline, CDR1 is SGHNT, CDR2 YYREEE (reference sequence). The CDR3 is 14 amino acids. Trimming at V came to 6 bases and at J to 1 base, leaving 6 bases not matched to a gene. CDR3 sequence (DNA): TGTGCCAGCACCCGGGACAGAGGGAACACTGAAGCTTTCTTT. It translates to CASTRDRGNTEAFF.

The chain is built from TRBV27 and TRBJ1-1, with TRBD1 as a possible D gene (5 bases). Trimming left V 3 bases short and J 8 bases short, with 10 bases between. This CDR3 contains 12 residues. Germline CDR1 and CDR2: MNHEY and SMNVEV (reference sequence). The CDR3 sequence: CASSLRAGEAFF. The CDR3 DNA follows: TGTGCCAGCAGTTTGCGAGCAGGGGAAGCTTTCTTT.

This clone was seen more than once but under ten times. V gene TRBV10-1 combines with J gene TRBJ2-7; D gene uncertain. The CDR3 consists of 14 residues. The V end lost 2 bases, the J end lost 0 bases, and 8 bases lay between the germline ends. Germline V gene data show CDR1 as WNHNN and CDR2 as SYGVQD (reference sequence). The CDR3: CASSEARNSYEQYF. DNA for the CDR3: TGCGCCAGCAGTGAGGCCAGGAACTCCTACGAGCAGTACTTC.

V usage is TRBV7-6 and J usage is TRBJ1-2; D remains ambiguous. Germline loops: CDR1 SGHVS, CDR2 FNYEAQ. The CDR3 extends over 13 amino acids. V was clipped by 5 bases and J by 1 base, with 8 bases between them. Here the CDR3 reads CASSESNNYGYTF. In nucleotides, the CDR3 is TGTGCCAGCAGCGAAAGCAATAACTATGGCTACACCTTC.

This chain uses TRBV6-5 with TRBJ1-2; tentative D call: TRBD1 (5 bases). CDR1 MNHEY and CDR2 SVGAGI come from the germline V gene. The CDR3 runs 14 residues. Trimming shortened V by 3 bases and J by 6 bases, and 14 bases separated the two germline ends. CDR3 in DNA: TGTGCCAGCAGTTATATGGGGGGGGAAGATGGCTACACCTTC. This encodes CASSYMGGEDGYTF.

This clone appeared a few times. V and J are TRBV5-4 and TRBJ2-2; D possibly corresponds to TRBD1 (6 bases). Trimming pared 0 bases from V and 7 bases from J, leaving 7 bases between. The CDR3 sequence is 13 residues long. Germline V gene lookup returns CDR1 SGHNT and CDR2 YYREEE (reference sequence). The CDR3 sequence is CASSLDRDGELFF. DNA of the CDR3: TGTGCCAGCAGCTTGGACAGGGACGGGGAGCTGTTTTTT.

This clone was counted between two and nine times. The chain combines TRBV7-8 with TRBJ2-7; TRBD2 aligns across 11 bases. CDR1 SGHVS and CDR2 FQNEAQ come from the germline V gene. V shed 3 bases and J 2 bases; nucleotides not matched to a gene: 0. The CDR3 is 14 amino acids. The CDR3 nucleotides read TGTGCCAGCAGCTTGGGACTAGCGGCCTACGAGCAGTACTTC. Translating it yields CASSLGLAAYEQYF.

The V call is TRBV28, the J call TRBJ2-1; D is perhaps TRBD2 (5 bases). Per the germline V gene, CDR1 is MDHEN and CDR2 is SYDVKM. The CDR3 has 14 amino acids. Trimming pared 4 bases from V and 8 bases from J, leaving 15 bases between. The CDR3 here is CASSSPIRGYEQFF. The CDR3 region has the DNA TGTGCCAGCAGTTCCCCGATAAGAGGGTATGAGCAGTTCTTC.

This sequence joins TRBV5-1 and TRBJ2-1; 7 bases are a match to TRBD1. This CDR3 region has 15 residues. Per germline, CDR1 SGHRS and CDR2 YFSETQ. With V trimmed by 5 bases and J by 4 bases, 9 bases remained unmatched. CDR3 residues: CASRSGGIKYNEQFF. Here the CDR3 DNA reads TGCGCCAGCAGGTCAGGGGGTATTAAATACAATGAGCAGTTCTTC. The full variable domain, its missing parts supplied by reference TRBV5-1 and TRBJ2-1, is KAGVTQTPRYLIKTRGQQVTLSCSPISGHRSVSWYQQTPGQGLQFLFEYFSETQRNKGNFPGRFSGRQFSNSRSEMNVSTLELGDSALYLCASRSGGIKYNEQFFGPGTRLTVL.

The V gene is TRBV10-3, the J gene TRBJ2-1; a possible D gene is TRBD2 (6 bases). Trimming removed 6 bases at V and 6 bases at J, with 12 bases between. CDR3 size: 13 residues. The germline V gene encodes CDR1 ENHRY and CDR2 SYGVKD. The CDR3 loop reads CAISGTGSNEQFF. CDR3 DNA sequence: TGTGCCATCAGCGGGACTGGGTCCAATGAGCAGTTCTTC.

This clone has only a few counts. The chain links TRBV7-9 to TRBJ2-1; D is perhaps TRBD2 (7 bases). The CDR3 has 12 residues. Trimming removed 0 bases at V and 13 bases at J, with 10 bases between. The V gene's germline CDR1 is SEHNR and CDR2 FQNEAQ (reference sequence). CDR3 residues: CASSLAGGPQFF. The DNA of the CDR3 is TGTGCCAGCAGCTTAGCCGGGGGGCCCCAGTTCTTC.

V gene TRBV9 combines with J gene TRBJ2-1; 12 bases agree with TRBD2. The CDR3 runs to 18 residues. V trimming: 4 bases; J trimming: 0 bases; junction bases outside the gene matches: 8. Germline V gene sequence: CDR1 SGDLS, CDR2 YYNGEE. The CDR3 bases are TGTGCCAGCAGCCCTGTGACTAGCGGGGGAAGCTCCTACAATGAGCAGTTCTTC. Its protein product is CASSPVTSGGSSYNEQFF.

The rearrangement uses TRBV15 and TRBJ2-5; D possibly corresponds to TRBD2 (6 bases). Germline V gives CDR1 LNHNV, CDR2 YYDKDF (reference sequence). CDR3 length: 14 residues. The V gene lost 1 base and the J gene lost 1 base, with 7 bases spanning the gap. The CDR3 loop reads CATSRGGAQETQYF. The CDR3 nucleotides are TGTGCCACCAGCAGAGGCGGGGCCCAAGAGACCCAGTACTTC.

CDR3 in amino acids: CASSFSGETQYF. The CDR3, as DNA: TGTGCCAGCAGCTTTTCCGGAGAGACCCAGTACTTC. This chain connects TRBV7-2 to TRBJ2-5; D remains ambiguous. CDR1 SGHTA and CDR2 FQGNSA come from the germline V gene. V lost 3 bases and J lost 4, with 6 bases in between. The CDR3 length is 12 residues.

The rearrangement joins TRBV11-2 to TRBJ2-3, with a weak D call TRBD1 (6 bases). The CDR3 length is 16 residues. Germline assignment: CDR1 SGHAT and CDR2 FQNNGV. Trimming took off 2 bases at V and 1 base at J, with 13 bases between the two ends. CDR3 protein: CASSLIGGRGTDTQYF. CDR3 nucleotide sequence: TGTGCCAGCAGCTTAATTGGGGGCAGGGGCACAGATACGCAGTATTTT.

The chain has TRBV9 and TRBJ2-5; TRBD2 aligns across 9 bases. After removal of 0 bases from V and 3 bases from J, the junction contained 3 bases not matched to a gene. CDR3 size: 15 residues. Germline V gene lookup returns CDR1 SGDLS and CDR2 YYNGEE. CDR3 region: CASSVGTSEKETQYF. For the CDR3, the DNA is TGTGCCAGCAGCGTAGGGACTAGCGAGAAAGAGACCCAGTACTTC.

The rearrangement uses TRBV6-1 and TRBJ2-1, with 12 bases that match TRBD2. Germline CDR1 reads MNHNS; CDR2 reads SASEGT. CDR3 length: 15 residues. V trimming: 1 base; J trimming: 10 bases; junction bases outside the gene matches: 5. Here the CDR3 DNA reads TGTGCCAGCAGTGAAGTTCTAGCGGGGGGGCGGGAGCAGTTCTTC. It specifies CASSEVLAGGREQFF.

This sequence joins TRBV15 and TRBJ2-1, with D tentatively TRBD2 (6 bases). Germline V gives CDR1 LNHNV, CDR2 YYDKDF (reference sequence). V gave up 1 base and J gave up 0 bases, with 22 bases separating them. This CDR3 is built from 20 residues. The CDR3 DNA reads as TGTGCCACCAGCAGAGGTCCTAGCGCAATTACCACGGCCTCCTACAATGAGCAGTTCTTC. Protein: CATSRGPSAITTASYNEQFF.

The V and J genes are TRBV5-1 and TRBJ2-7, with 9 bases aligning to TRBD1. The CDR3 is 13 residues long. J lost 6 bases, V lost 4 bases, and 5 bases had no gene match. Per germline, CDR1 SGHRS and CDR2 YFSETQ. Here the CDR3 reads CASSGGQGGEQYF. The DNA for the CDR3 is TGCGCCAGCAGCGGGGGACAGGGAGGCGAGCAGTACTTC.

The rearrangement links TRBV6-1 to TRBJ1-5; a possible D gene is TRBD1 (5 bases). Germline CDR1 and CDR2: MNHNS and SASEGT. With 6 bases removed from V and 1 base from J, the gap between germline ends came to 10 bases. CDR3 length: 14 amino acids. The CDR3 reads CASRGELSNQPQHF. The CDR3 DNA reads as TGTGCCAGCAGAGGGGAATTGAGCAATCAGCCCCAGCATTTT.

The gene calls are TRBV27 and TRBJ2-7, with D tentatively TRBD2 (6 bases). CDR1 and CDR2 from the germline V gene are MNHEY and SMNVEV (reference sequence). V lost 3 bases to trimming and J lost 0 bases, with 12 bases between them. The length of the CDR3 is 15 residues. The CDR3 is CASSFRIAASYEQYF. The CDR3 DNA reads TGTGCCAGCAGTTTTAGGATAGCGGCCTCCTACGAGCAGTACTTC.

This clone has more than one count but fewer than ten. The chain combines TRBV25-1 with TRBJ2-5, with D possibly being TRBD1 (6 bases). The V end was cut by 5 bases, the J end by 7 bases, with 17 bases between. Germline loops: CDR1 MGHDK, CDR2 SYGVNS. CDR3 length: 14 amino acids. DNA for the CDR3: TGTGCCAGCAGTCCCCCAGGGGCCGGGTGGACCCAGTACTTC. This gives the protein CASSPPGAGWTQYF.

The chain uses TRBV30 and TRBJ1-6; a possible D gene is TRBD1 (5 bases). Per germline, CDR1 GTSNPN and CDR2 SVGIG (reference sequence). V was trimmed by 1 base and J by 7 bases, leaving 11 bases between them. This CDR3 is built from 14 residues. CDR3 loop: CAWSGRDFNSPLHF. The CDR3 DNA sequence: TGTGCCTGGAGTGGTAGGGACTTCAATTCACCCCTCCACTTT.

The chain employs TRBV5-4 and TRBJ1-4; perhaps TRBD1 as D (6 bases). Germline V gene sequence: CDR1 SGHNT, CDR2 YYREEE (reference sequence). This CDR3 has 13 amino acids. Trimming cost V 2 bases and J 7 bases, with 9 bases left between them. The CDR3 DNA follows: TGTGCCAGCAGCTTTCAGGGGAGTGAAAAACTGTTTTTT. As protein: CASSFQGSEKLFF.

The chain carries TRBV7-2 and TRBJ2-7; possible D gene TRBD1, 6 bases. Germline V gene sequence: CDR1 SGHTA, CDR2 FQGNSA. The CDR3 spans 13 residues. V lost 5 bases and J lost 0, with 8 bases in between. The CDR3 region has the DNA TGTGCCAGCAGCCTGGACAGCTCCTACGAGCAGTACTTC. This gives the protein CASSLDSSYEQYF.